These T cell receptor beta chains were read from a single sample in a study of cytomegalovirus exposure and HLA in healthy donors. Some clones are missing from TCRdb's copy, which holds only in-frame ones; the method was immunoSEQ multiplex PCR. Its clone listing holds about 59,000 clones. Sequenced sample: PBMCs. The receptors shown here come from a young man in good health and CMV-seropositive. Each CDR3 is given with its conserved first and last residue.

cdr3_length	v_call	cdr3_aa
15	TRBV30	CAWMPGTGAYNEQFF
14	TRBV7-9	CASSFGGRTGELFF
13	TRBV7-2	CASSLKGNQPQHF
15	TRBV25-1	CASSEGGAGANVLTF
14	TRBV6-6	CASSPGQSLDTQYF
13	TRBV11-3	CASSDRVADTQYF
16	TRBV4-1	CASSQDWVEVDTEAFF
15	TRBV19	CASSMRGSSTDTQYF
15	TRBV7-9	CASSLVGGMGTEAFF
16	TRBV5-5	CASSLPTSGGSYEQYF
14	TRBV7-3	CASSLGGPDNEQFF
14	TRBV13	CASSSPSGPYEQYF
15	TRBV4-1	CASSTRREKNNEQFF
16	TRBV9	CASSADRGLANYGYTF
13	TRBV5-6	CASSFFSKNIQYF
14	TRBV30	CAWSSLQSNQPQHF
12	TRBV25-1	CASSGLAYEQYF
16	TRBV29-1	CSVVTGLSQLGYEQYF